This is a list of T cell receptor beta chains from one sample in a study of CD8+ T cells in alopecia areata. The method was immunoSEQ multiplex PCR; TCRdb's version includes in-frame clones alone and lacks a portion of them. Among roughly 220,000 clones listed, roughly three fifths were seen once. The sequencing here drew on CD4+ T cells sorted from blood, taken around week 44, from a patient treated with tofacitinib. The receptors come from a human donor with alopecia areata. The CDR3 runs from the conserved cysteine through the conserved F or W. D genes are given only for firm matches. Clone size is not always given. Where it is, it says once, few, many or a class for expanded clones.

clone_size: NA; d_call: TRBD1; j_call: TRBJ2-2; v_call: TRBV11-2; cdr3_nt: TGTGCCAGCAGCCAGGGGGACCTCTCTGCTCGGACCGGGGAGCTGTTTTTT; cdr3_aa: CASSQGDLSARTGELFF
clone_size: NA; d_call: NA; j_call: TRBJ2-1; v_call: TRBV7-2; cdr3_nt: TGTGCCAGCAGCTTAGTGTACAATGAGCAGTTCTTC; cdr3_aa: CASSLVYNEQFF
clone_size: NA; d_call: TRBD2; j_call: TRBJ2-7; v_call: TRBV19; cdr3_nt: TGTGCCAGTAGTGTGAAAGCGGGGGAGCAGTACTTC; cdr3_aa: CASSVKAGEQYF
clone_size: few; d_call: NA; j_call: TRBJ1-6; v_call: TRBV4-1; cdr3_nt: TGCGCCAGCAGCCAAGATTCCGACTTCTATAATTCACCCCTCCACTTT; cdr3_aa: CASSQDSDFYNSPLHF
clone_size: few; d_call: NA; j_call: TRBJ2-2; v_call: TRBV7-8; cdr3_nt: TGTGCCAGCAGCCTTAATCTGAACACCGGGGAGCTGTTTTTT; cdr3_aa: CASSLNLNTGELFF
clone_size: NA; d_call: NA; j_call: TRBJ2-7; v_call: TRBV7-2; cdr3_nt: TGTGCCAGCAGCTTATCTGCCAGGGATTACGAGCAGTACTTC; cdr3_aa: CASSLSARDYEQYF
clone_size: NA; d_call: TRBD2; j_call: TRBJ2-7; v_call: TRBV7-2; cdr3_nt: TGTGCCAGCAGGAGCGCGGGTAGAGCGGGGTCCACCTCCTACGAGCAGTACTTC; cdr3_aa: CASRSAGRAGSTSYEQYF
clone_size: NA; d_call: NA; j_call: TRBJ2-5; v_call: TRBV11-2; cdr3_nt: TGTGCCAGCAGCTTAAGCGCTCGGGAGACCCAGTACTTC; cdr3_aa: CASSLSARETQYF
clone_size: NA; d_call: NA; j_call: TRBJ1-1; v_call: TRBV27; cdr3_nt: TGTGCCAGCAGTCTACAGGAGGGGTTCAGTGAAGCTTTCTTT; cdr3_aa: CASSLQEGFSEAFF
clone_size: NA; d_call: TRBD1; j_call: TRBJ1-2; v_call: TRBV30; cdr3_nt: TGTGCCTGGAGTCGGACAGGGAGTAACGGCTACACCTTC; cdr3_aa: CAWSRTGSNGYTF
clone_size: NA; d_call: NA; j_call: TRBJ2-7; v_call: TRBV11-2; cdr3_nt: TGTGCCAGCAGCTTAGGGGGGGTGACGAGCTCCTACGAGCAGTACTTC; cdr3_aa: CASSLGGVTSSYEQYF
clone_size: NA; d_call: NA; j_call: TRBJ2-7; v_call: TRBV29-1; cdr3_nt: TGCAGCGTTGAAATGATGAGCTCCTACGAGCAGTACTTC; cdr3_aa: CSVEMMSSYEQYF
clone_size: NA; d_call: NA; j_call: TRBJ1-1; v_call: TRBV5-6; cdr3_nt: TGTGCCAGCAGCTTGGAGGGGAGATGGAAGAACACTGAAGCTTTCTTT; cdr3_aa: CASSLEGRWKNTEAFF
clone_size: NA; d_call: NA; j_call: TRBJ1-2; v_call: TRBV16; cdr3_nt: TGTGCCAGCAGCCAAGACATCTATGGCTACACCTTC; cdr3_aa: CASSQDIYGYTF
clone_size: NA; d_call: NA; j_call: TRBJ1-6; v_call: TRBV19; cdr3_nt: TGTGCCAGTAGGGACAGAGATAATTCACCCCTCCACTTT; cdr3_aa: CASRDRDNSPLHF
clone_size: medium-sized; d_call: NA; j_call: TRBJ1-1; v_call: TRBV10-1; cdr3_nt: TGCGCCAGCAGTGGGTCGAACACTGAAGCTTTCTTT; cdr3_aa: CASSGSNTEAFF
clone_size: NA; d_call: TRBD2; j_call: TRBJ2-1; v_call: TRBV7-9; cdr3_nt: TGTGCCAGCAGCATTAGCGGGGGACTCTACAATGAGCAGTTCTTC; cdr3_aa: CASSISGGLYNEQFF
clone_size: few; d_call: TRBD1; j_call: TRBJ1-2; v_call: TRBV7-2; cdr3_nt: TGTGCCAGCAGCATGAGACAGGGGGCCTATGGCTACACCTTC; cdr3_aa: CASSMRQGAYGYTF